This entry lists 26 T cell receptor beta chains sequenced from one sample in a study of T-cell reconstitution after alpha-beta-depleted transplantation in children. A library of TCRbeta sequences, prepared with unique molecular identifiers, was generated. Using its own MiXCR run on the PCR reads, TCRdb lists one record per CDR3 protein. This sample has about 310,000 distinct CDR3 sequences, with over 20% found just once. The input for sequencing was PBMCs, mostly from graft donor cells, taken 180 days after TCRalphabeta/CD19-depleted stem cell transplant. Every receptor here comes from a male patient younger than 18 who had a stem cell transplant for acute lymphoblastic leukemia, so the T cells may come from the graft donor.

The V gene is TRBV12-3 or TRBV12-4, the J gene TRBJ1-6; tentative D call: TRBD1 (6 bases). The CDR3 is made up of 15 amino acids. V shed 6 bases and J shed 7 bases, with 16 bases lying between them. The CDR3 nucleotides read TGTGCCAGCAGCCAGCGGCCAGGGGCGAATTCACCCCTCCACTTT. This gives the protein CASSQRPGANSPLHF.

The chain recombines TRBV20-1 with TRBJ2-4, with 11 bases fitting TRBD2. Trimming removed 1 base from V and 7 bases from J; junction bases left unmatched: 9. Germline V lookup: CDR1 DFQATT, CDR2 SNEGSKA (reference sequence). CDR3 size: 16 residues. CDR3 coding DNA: TGCAGTGCTAGAGCGGCAGCTAGCGGGAGGCAGAACATTCAGTACTTC. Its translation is CSARAAASGRQNIQYF.

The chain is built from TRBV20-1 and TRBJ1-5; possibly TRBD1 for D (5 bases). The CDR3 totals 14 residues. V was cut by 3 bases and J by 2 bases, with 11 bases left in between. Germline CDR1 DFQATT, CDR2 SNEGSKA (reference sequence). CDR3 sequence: CSARPGTGNQPQHF. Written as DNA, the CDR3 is TGCAGTGCTAGGCCCGGGACGGGCAATCAGCCCCAGCATTTT.

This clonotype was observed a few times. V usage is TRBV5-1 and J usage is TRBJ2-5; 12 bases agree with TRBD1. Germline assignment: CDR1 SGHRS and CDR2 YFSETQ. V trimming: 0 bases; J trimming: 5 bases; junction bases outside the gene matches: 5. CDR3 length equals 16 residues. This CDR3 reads CASSLAPGTGGETQYF. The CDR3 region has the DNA TGCGCCAGCAGCTTGGCCCCAGGGACAGGGGGCGAGACCCAGTACTTC.

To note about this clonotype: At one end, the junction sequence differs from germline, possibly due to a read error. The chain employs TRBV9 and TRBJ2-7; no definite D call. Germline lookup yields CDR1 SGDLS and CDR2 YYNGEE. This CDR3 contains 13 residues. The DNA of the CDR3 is TGTGCCAACAGCATTCGACCCCATAACGAGCAGTACTTC. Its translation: CANSIRPHNEQYF. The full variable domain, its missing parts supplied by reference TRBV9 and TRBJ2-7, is DSGVTQTPKHLITATGQRVTLRCSPRSGDLSVYWYQQSLDQGLQFLIQYYNGEERAKGNILERFSAQQFPDLHSELNLSSLELGDSALYFCANSIRPHNEQYFGPGTRLTVT.

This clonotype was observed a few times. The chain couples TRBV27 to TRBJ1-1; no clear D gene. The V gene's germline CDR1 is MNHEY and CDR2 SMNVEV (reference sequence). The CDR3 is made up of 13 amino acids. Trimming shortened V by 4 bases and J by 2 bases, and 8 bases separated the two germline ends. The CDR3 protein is CASSSRINTEAFF. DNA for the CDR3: TGTGCCAGCAGTTCCCGGATAAACACTGAAGCTTTCTTT.

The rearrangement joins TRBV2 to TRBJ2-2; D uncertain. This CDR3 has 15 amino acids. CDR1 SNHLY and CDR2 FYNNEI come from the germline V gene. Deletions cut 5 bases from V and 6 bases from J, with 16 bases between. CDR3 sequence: CASSSPQHGPGELFF. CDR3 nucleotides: TGTGCCAGCAGTTCTCCCCAGCACGGGCCCGGGGAGCTGTTTTTT. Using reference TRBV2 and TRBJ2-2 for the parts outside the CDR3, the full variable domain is EPEVTQTPSHQVTQMGQEVILRCVPISNHLYFYWYRQILGQKVEFLVSFYNNEISEKSEIFDDQFSVERPDGSNFTLKIRSTKLEDSAMYFCASSSPQHGPGELFFGEGSRLTVL.

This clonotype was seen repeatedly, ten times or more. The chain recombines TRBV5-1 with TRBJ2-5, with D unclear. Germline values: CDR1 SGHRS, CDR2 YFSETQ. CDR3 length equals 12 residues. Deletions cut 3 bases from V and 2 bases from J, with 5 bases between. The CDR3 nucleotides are TGCGCCAGCAGCTCTGGGCAAGAGACCCAGTACTTC. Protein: CASSSGQETQYF.

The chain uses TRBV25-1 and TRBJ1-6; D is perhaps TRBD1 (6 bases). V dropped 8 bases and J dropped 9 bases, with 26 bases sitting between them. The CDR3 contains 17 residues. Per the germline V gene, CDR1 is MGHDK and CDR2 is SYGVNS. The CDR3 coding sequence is TGTGCCAGCTGTAAAACAGGGAATGGCGACGGGGGTTCACCCCTCCACTTT. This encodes CASCKTGNGDGGSPLHF. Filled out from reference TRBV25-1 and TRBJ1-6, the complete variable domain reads EADIYQTPRYLVIGTGKKITLECSQTMGHDKMYWYQQDPGMELHLIHYSYGVNSTEKGDLSSESTVSRIRTEHFPLTLESARPSHTSQYLCASCKTGNGDGGSPLHFGNGTRLTVT.

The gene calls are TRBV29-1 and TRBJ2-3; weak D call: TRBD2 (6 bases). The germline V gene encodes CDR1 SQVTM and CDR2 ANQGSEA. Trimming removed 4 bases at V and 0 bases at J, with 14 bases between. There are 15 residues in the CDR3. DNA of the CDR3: TGCAGCGTTGTATCGGCTAGCGCTAGCACAGATACGCAGTATTTT. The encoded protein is CSVVSASASTDTQYF.

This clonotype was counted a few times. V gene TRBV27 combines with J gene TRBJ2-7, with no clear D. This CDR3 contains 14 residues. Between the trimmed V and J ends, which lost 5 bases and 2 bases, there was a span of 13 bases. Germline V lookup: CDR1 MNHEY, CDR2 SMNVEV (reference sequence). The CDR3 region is CASSRRQRTYEQYF. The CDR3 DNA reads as TGTGCCAGCAGTCGGCGTCAGCGAACCTACGAGCAGTACTTC.

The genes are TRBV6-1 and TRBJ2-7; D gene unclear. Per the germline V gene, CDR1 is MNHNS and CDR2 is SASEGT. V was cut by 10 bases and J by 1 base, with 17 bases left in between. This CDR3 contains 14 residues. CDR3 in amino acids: CATCQDVTSYEQYF. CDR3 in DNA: TGTGCCACCTGCCAGGATGTTACATCCTACGAGCAGTACTTC.

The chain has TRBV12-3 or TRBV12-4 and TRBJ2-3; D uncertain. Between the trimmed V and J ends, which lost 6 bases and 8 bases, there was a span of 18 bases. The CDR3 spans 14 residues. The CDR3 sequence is CASSPAAADGTQYF. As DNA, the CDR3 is TGTGCCAGCAGCCCCGCGGCGGCAGATGGTACGCAGTATTTT.

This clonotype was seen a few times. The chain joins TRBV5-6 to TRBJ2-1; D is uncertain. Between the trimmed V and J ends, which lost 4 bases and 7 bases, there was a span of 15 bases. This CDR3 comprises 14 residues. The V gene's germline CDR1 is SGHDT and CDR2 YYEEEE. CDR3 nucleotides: TGTGCCAGCAGCCCAACACCGTATGGTAATGAGCAGTTCTTC. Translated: CASSPTPYGNEQFF.

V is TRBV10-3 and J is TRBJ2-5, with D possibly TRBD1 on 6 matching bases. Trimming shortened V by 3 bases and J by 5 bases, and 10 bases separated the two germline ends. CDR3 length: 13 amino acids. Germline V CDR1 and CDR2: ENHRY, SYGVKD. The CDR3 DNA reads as TGTGCCATCAGTGAAGGGGGAGTCGAGACCCAGTACTTC. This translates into CAISEGGVETQYF.

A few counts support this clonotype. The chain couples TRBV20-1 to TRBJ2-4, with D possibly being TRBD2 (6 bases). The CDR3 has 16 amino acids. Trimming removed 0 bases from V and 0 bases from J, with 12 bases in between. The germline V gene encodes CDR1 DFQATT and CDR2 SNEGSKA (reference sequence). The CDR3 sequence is CSARDGEGLAKNIQYF. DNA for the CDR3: TGCAGTGCTAGAGATGGAGAGGGACTAGCCAAAAACATTCAGTACTTC.

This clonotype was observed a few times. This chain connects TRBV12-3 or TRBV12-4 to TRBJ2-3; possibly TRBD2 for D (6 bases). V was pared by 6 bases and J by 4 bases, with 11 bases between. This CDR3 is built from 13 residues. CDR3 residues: CASSRLVSDTQYF. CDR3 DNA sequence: TGTGCCAGCAGCCGACTAGTTTCAGATACGCAGTATTTT.

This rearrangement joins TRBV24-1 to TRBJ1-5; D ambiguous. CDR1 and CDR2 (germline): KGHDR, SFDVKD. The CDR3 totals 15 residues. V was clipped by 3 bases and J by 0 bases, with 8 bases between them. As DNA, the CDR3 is TGTGCCACCAGTGATCTGGACGGTAGCAATCAGCCCCAGCATTTT. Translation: CATSDLDGSNQPQHF.

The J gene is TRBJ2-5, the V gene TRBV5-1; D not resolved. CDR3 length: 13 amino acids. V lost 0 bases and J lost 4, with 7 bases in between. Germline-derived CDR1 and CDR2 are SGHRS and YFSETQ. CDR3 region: CASSLASSETQYF. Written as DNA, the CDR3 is TGCGCCAGCAGCTTGGCCAGCTCAGAGACCCAGTACTTC.

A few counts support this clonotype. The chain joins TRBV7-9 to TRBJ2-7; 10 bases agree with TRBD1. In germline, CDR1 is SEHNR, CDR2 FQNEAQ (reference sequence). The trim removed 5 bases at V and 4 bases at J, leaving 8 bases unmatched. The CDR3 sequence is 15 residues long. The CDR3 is CASSSSGTGEYEQYF. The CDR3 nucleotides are TGTGCCAGCAGCAGCTCCGGGACAGGGGAATACGAGCAGTACTTC.

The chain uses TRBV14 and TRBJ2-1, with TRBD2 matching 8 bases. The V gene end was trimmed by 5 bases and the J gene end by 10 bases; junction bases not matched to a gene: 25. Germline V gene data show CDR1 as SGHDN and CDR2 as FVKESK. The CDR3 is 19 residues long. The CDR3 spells CASSVSGTLGTRGIGEQFF. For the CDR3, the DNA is TGTGCCAGCAGCGTTTCCGGGACGCTCGGGACTAGGGGCATCGGCGAGCAGTTCTTC.

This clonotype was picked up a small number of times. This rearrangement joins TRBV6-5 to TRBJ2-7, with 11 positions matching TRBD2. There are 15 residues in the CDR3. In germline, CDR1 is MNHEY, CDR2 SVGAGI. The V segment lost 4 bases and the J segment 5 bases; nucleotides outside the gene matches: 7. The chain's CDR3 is CASSSSPGLADEQYF. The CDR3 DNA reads TGTGCCAGCAGTTCCTCACCGGGACTAGCGGACGAGCAGTACTTC.

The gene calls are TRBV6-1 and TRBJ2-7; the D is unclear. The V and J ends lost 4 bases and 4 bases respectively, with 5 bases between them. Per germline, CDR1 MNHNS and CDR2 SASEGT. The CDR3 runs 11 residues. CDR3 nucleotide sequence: TGTGCCAGCAGTGGGGTTTACGAGCAGTACTTC. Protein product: CASSGVYEQYF.

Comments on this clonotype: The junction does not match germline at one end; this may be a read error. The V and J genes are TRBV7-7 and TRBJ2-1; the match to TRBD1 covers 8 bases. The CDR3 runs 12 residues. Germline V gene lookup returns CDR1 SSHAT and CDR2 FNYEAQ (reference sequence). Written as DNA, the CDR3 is TGTGCCAGCAGCTCATATCGGACAGGGCAGGTCTTC. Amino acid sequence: CASSSYRTGQVF.

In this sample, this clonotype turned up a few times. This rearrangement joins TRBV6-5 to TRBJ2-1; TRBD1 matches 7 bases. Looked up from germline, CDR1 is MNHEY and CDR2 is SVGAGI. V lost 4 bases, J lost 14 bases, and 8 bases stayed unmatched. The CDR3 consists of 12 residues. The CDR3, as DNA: TGTGCCAGCAGTTCCGTCCGGGACAGAGAGTTCTTC. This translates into CASSSVRDREFF.

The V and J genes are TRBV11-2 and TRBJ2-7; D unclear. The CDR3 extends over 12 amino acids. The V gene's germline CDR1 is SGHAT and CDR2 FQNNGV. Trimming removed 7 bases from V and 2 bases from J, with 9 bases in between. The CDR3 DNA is TGTGCCAGCAATACGGATGCCTACGAGCAGTACTTC. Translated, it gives CASNTDAYEQYF.